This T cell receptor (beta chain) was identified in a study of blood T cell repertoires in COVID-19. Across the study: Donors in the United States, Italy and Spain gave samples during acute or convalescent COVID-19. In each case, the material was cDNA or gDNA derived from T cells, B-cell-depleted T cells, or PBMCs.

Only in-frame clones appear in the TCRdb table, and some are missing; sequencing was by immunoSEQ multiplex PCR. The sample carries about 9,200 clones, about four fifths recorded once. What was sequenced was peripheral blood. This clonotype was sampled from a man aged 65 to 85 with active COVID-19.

CDR3 amino acids: CASSPHGLAGVLYEQYF. CDR3 in DNA: TGTGCCAGCAGCCCCCACGGACTAGCGGGAGTTCTCTACGAGCAGTACTTC. This sequence joins TRBV4-2 and TRBJ2-5; the match to TRBD2 covers 13 bases. The tail of the sequence fits TRBJ2-7 better, so the J call may be wrong. The CDR3 is 17 amino acids. The germline V gene has CDR1 LGHNA and CDR2 YNFKEQ.